The T cell receptor beta chain under discussion was sequenced for a study of human T cells and chemical hapten exposure. Study in general: Sensitization was performed using 2% DPC on a roughly 2 cm by roughly 2 cm upper inner arm skin site. Alopecia areata, totalis or universalis affected patients who were mostly female.

Regarding the study as a whole: In comparison with controls, expanded TCRs gave rise to a significantly larger number of large CDR3 similarity clusters.

The V gene end was trimmed by 5 bases and the J gene end by 0 bases; junction bases not matched to a gene: 3. CDR3 size: 15 residues. Germline loops: CDR1 SGHTA, CDR2 FQGTGA. Individual cDNA molecules each carried unique molecular identifiers attached by the library. Each CDR3 protein gets one entry after TCRdb re-called the RACE reads with MiXCR. The data show over 65,000 distinct CDR3 sequences, with approximately 12% seen just once and roughly 4% held by the top ten. Time point: patch test 1, 2 weeks after DPC sensitization. Treatment meaning: therapeutic diphenylcyclopropenone sensitization with weekly scalp DPC. This clonotype was seen more than once but under ten times. The antigen remains undetermined.

This TCR was sampled from a woman between 45 and 65 years old with alopecia areata. Some clones in this sample may be carry-over from other donors' samples. The chain joins TRBV7-3 to TRBJ2-2, with 7 bases fitting TRBD2. This material consisted of whole blood, taken in connection with sensitization to the hapten diphenylcyclopropenone (DPC). The CDR3 protein is CASSLSGANTGELFF. CDR3 nucleotide sequence: TGTGCCAGCAGCCTGAGCGGGGCGAACACCGGGGAGCTGTTTTTT.